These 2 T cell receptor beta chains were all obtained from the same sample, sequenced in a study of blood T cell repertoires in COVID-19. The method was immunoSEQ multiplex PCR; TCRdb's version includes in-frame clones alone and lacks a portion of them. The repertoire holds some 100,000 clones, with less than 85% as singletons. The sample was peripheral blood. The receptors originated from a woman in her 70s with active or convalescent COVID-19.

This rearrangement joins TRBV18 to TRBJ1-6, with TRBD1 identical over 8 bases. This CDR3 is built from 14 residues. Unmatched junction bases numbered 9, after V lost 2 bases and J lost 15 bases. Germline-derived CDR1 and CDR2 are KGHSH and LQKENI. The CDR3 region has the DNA TGTGCCAGCTCACCAGGGACAGGCGATTCGGGCCTCCACTTT. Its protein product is CASSPGTGDSGLHF.

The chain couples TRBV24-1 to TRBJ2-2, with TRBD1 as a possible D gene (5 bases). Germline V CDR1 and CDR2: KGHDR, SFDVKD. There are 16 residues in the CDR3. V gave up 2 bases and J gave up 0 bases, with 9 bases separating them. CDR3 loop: CATSDSATANTGELFF. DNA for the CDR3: TGTGCCACCAGTGATTCAGCGACAGCGAACACCGGGGAGCTGTTTTTT.